This TCR beta chain was observed in a study of blood T cells in healthy people across ages. Each donor had around 9.2 milliliters of peripheral blood drawn. The germline gives CDR1 ENHRY, CDR2 SYGVKD. Unmatched junction bases numbered 5, after V lost 2 bases and J lost 4 bases. This CDR3 is 15 amino acids long. Primed by a sample-barcoded 5' primer and a J-beta primer mix, a second PCR proceeded for roughly 6 to 12 cycles. From the 5' RACE reads, TCRdb called clonotypes with MiXCR, one entry per CDR3 protein. Of over 600,000 distinct CDR3 sequences in the sample, roughly 20% were seen once. The study's findings and limits: The recorded TCR beta diversity per million T cells decreased in a roughly linear manner with age.

This clonotype was recorded a few times. The antigen remains undetermined. This TCR came from a man in his 70s in good health. The sequencing sample was made of blood. V is TRBV10-3 and J is TRBJ2-3; 8 bases match TRBD2. The CDR3, as DNA: TGTGCCATCAGTGAGGAAACTAGCGGCTCAGATACGCAGTATTTT. Amino acid sequence: CAISEETSGSDTQYF.